This TCR beta chain appears in the sequencing data of a study of blood T cell repertoires in COVID-19. The repertoire was sequenced with immunoSEQ multiplex PCR; TCRdb's copy has only in-frame clones and lacks some. The repertoire has about 110,000 clones, about four fifths of them found once; the top ten carry 11% to 15%. The CDR3 is 13 residues long. Germline trimming cut 4 bases from V and 3 bases from J; bases unmatched to any gene: 0. The germline CDR1 and CDR2 sequences are LGHDT and YNNKEL (reference sequence). This clone was picked up one time. The V call is TRBV3-1 (or the pseudogene TRBV3-2), the J call TRBJ1-3, with 7 positions matching TRBD1. The sequence came from a woman in her sixties or seventies with acute or convalescent COVID-19. The source material was peripheral blood. CDR3 nucleotides: TGTGCCAGCAGCCGACAGGGTGGAAACACCATATATTTT. This codes for CASSRQGGNTIYF.